One sample yielded the 5 T cell receptor beta chains listed below, sequenced in a study of T cell repertoires in cytomegalovirus infection. From the reads, TCRdb called clonotypes with MiXCR, one entry per CDR3 protein. This sample carries hundreds of thousands of distinct CDR3 sequences, 25% to 30% of them seen once, and the ten largest clones take roughly 20%. Their specific antigens are unknown. The starting material was cultured PBMCs, obtained from culture after CMV antigen stimulation. The receptors were sampled from a human donor in good health (CMV status not recorded). Some clones in this sample may be carry-over from other donors' samples.

V gene TRBV11-2 combines with J gene TRBJ1-2; weak D call: TRBD1 (5 bases). CDR3 size: 16 residues. Trimming stripped 4 bases from V and 0 bases from J, with 15 bases between. The germline V gene has CDR1 SGHAT and CDR2 FQNNGV. CDR3 nucleotide sequence: TGTGCCAGCAGCTCCCCCCGGGCGGGGCCTAACTATGGCTACACCTTC. Residues: CASSSPRAGPNYGYTF.

In its sample, this clonotype was seen many times. The chain carries TRBV7-2 and TRBJ2-1; weak D call: TRBD2 (6 bases). V dropped 0 bases and J dropped 2 bases, with 14 bases sitting between them. There are 17 residues in the CDR3. From germline, CDR1 is SGHTA and CDR2 FQGNSA. CDR3 residues: CASSLALSGTPYNEQFF. CDR3 sequence (DNA): TGTGCCAGCAGCTTAGCCCTTAGCGGAACGCCCTACAATGAGCAGTTCTTC.

The rearrangement links TRBV10-3 to TRBJ1-1, with 8 nucleotides matching TRBD1. Germline loops: CDR1 ENHRY, CDR2 SYGVKD. V was pared by 7 bases and J by 2 bases, with 9 bases of the junction left unmatched. This CDR3 is built from 15 residues. As DNA, the CDR3 is TGTGCCATCACCGGTGGACAGGGAAGAAACACTGAAGCTTTCTTT. Amino acids: CAITGGQGRNTEAFF.

CDR3 residues: CASSQTPGATSTDTQYF. The CDR3 DNA is TGTGCCAGCAGCCAGACTCCAGGGGCCACTAGCACAGATACGCAGTATTTT. The chain recombines TRBV7-2 with TRBJ2-3; D might be TRBD1 (6 bases). The CDR3 consists of 17 residues. Germline CDR1 and CDR2: SGHTA and FQGNSA. Trimming took off 5 bases at V and 0 bases at J, with 18 bases between the two ends.

The J gene is TRBJ2-7, the V gene TRBV6-5, with 14 bases matching TRBD2. This CDR3 has 16 residues. Germline-derived CDR1 and CDR2 are MNHEY and SVGAGI. V trimming: 5 bases; J trimming: 0 bases; junction bases outside the gene matches: 3. The CDR3 loop reads CASSGLAGGHSYEQYF. The CDR3 DNA follows: TGTGCCAGCAGTGGACTAGCGGGAGGACACTCCTACGAGCAGTACTTC.